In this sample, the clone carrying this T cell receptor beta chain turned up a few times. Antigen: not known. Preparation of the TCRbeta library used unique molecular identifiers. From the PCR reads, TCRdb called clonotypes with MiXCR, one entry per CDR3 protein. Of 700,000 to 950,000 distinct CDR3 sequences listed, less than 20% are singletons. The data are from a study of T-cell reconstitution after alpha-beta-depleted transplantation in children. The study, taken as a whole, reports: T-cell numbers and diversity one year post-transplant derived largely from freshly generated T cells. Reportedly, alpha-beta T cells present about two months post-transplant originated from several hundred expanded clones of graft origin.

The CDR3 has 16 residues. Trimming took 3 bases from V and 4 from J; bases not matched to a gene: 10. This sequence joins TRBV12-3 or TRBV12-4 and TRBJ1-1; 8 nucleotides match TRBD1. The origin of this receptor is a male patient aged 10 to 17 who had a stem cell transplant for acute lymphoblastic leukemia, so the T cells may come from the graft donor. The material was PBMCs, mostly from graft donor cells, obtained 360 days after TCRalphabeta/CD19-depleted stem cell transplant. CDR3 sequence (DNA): TGTGCCAGCAGTTTTTTGCCCCAGGGGGCTTTCACTGAAGCTTTCTTT. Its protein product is CASSFLPQGAFTEAFF.